Sequencing of this T cell receptor beta chain was carried out in a study of blood T cell repertoires in COVID-19. Study in general: Acute and convalescent COVID-19 specimens originated in the United States, Italy and Spain. The cDNA or gDNA used as material had been derived from T cells, B-cell-depleted T cells, or PBMCs.

Trimming took 2 bases from V and 2 from J, leaving 8 bases between them. Germline V CDR1 and CDR2: MNHEY, SVGEGT. The CDR3 runs to 14 residues. Source study methods: Reference gene primer amplification gave estimated nucleated cell counts. Data came from immunoSEQ multiplex PCR; TCRdb stores just in-frame clones and leaves some out. V and J calls and clone size are copied from that table; D and trimming were computed from the DNA. The sample includes under 250,000 clones, around four fifths of them seen just once. Sequencing was done on a sample of peripheral blood. This chain links TRBV6-2 or TRBV6-3 with TRBJ2-3; D perhaps matches TRBD2 (7 bases). The TCR sequence derives from a man between 50 and 59 years old with active or convalescent COVID-19. CDR3 nucleotides: TGTGCCAGCAGTTACGGGGGGGCCACAGATACGCAGTATTTT. Residues: CASSYGGATDTQYF.